Shown below are 16 T cell receptor beta chains from a single sample sequenced in a study of human T cells and chemical hapten exposure. The time point is: pre-sensitization, week 0. Indicated treatment: therapeutic diphenylcyclopropenone sensitization with weekly scalp DPC. TCRdb reanalysed the RACE reads using MiXCR and keeps one entry per CDR3 protein. This sample has around 180,000 distinct CDR3 sequences, with just under 30% found just once. The source was whole blood, collected in connection with sensitization to the hapten diphenylcyclopropenone (DPC). The source is a woman in her twenties or thirties with alopecia areata. Some clones in this sample may be carry-over from other donors' samples.

This clonotype was counted between two and nine times. The chain links TRBV7-3 to TRBJ2-5; TRBD1 might be the D (6 bases). CDR1 is SGHTA, CDR2 FQGTGA, per germline. The CDR3 runs 15 residues. Trimming pared 5 bases from V and 0 bases from J, leaving 13 bases between. Here the CDR3 reads CASSPTPGDQETQYF. Written as DNA, the CDR3 is TGTGCCAGCAGCCCCACTCCAGGGGACCAAGAGACCCAGTACTTC.

This clonotype was seen ten or more times. V gene TRBV4-3 combines with J gene TRBJ1-1; TRBD1 is a possible D gene (5 bases). CDR1 and CDR2 (germline): LGHNA, YSLEER. Deletions cut 5 bases from V and 4 bases from J, with 8 bases between. The CDR3 is 12 residues long. The CDR3 here is CASSLGTTEAFF. Written as DNA, the CDR3 is TGCGCCAGCAGCTTAGGGACCACTGAAGCTTTCTTT.

The rearrangement joins TRBV20-1 to TRBJ2-7; D is perhaps TRBD1 or TRBD2 (6 bases each). CDR1 DFQATT and CDR2 SNEGSKA come from the germline V gene (reference sequence). Trimming took off 6 bases at V and 0 bases at J, with 12 bases between the two ends. The CDR3 runs 13 residues. CDR3 region: CSARGLSSYEQYF. In DNA, the CDR3 is TGCAGTGCCAGGGGACTCAGCTCCTACGAGCAGTACTTC.

The chain couples TRBV7-8 to TRBJ2-3; D not resolved. V was pared by 3 bases and J by 2 bases, with 6 bases between. Germline V CDR1 and CDR2: SGHVS, FQNEAQ. This CDR3 is 13 amino acids long. In DNA, the CDR3 is TGTGCCAGCAGCTTTGAGCTCACAGATACGCAGTATTTT. This sequence encodes CASSFELTDTQYF. Full variable domain (rest looked up from reference TRBV7-8 and TRBJ2-3): GAGVSQSPRYKVAKRGQDVALRCDPISGHVSLFWYQQALGQGPEFLTYFQNEAQLDKSGLPSDRFFAERPEGSVSTLKIQRTQQEDSAVYLCASSFELTDTQYFGPGTRLTVL.

This clonotype was observed at least ten times. V and J are TRBV12-3 or TRBV12-4 and TRBJ1-5; 10 bases are shared with TRBD1. The CDR3 has 14 amino acids. V shed 5 bases and J 5 bases; nucleotides not matched to a gene: 3. Here the CDR3 DNA reads TGTGCCAGCAGTCGACAGGGGGCCTATCAGCCCCAGCATTTT. This sequence encodes CASSRQGAYQPQHF.

V usage is TRBV29-1 and J usage is TRBJ2-1; 9 bases match TRBD2. CDR3 length equals 13 residues. Germline loops: CDR1 SQVTM, CDR2 ANQGSEA. The ends lost 7 bases at V and 9 bases at J; junction bases unmatched: 10. This chain's CDR3 is CSAAAGGQVEQFF. The CDR3 bases are TGCAGCGCCGCCGCGGGGGGGCAAGTTGAGCAGTTCTTC.

Written as DNA, the CDR3 is TGTGCCAGCGGGGACAGGGCATCCTACAATGAGCAGTTCTTC. This translates into CASGDRASYNEQFF. The chain is built from TRBV28 and TRBJ2-1, with 9 positions matching TRBD1. The CDR3 loop spans 14 amino acids. V gave up 8 bases and J gave up 1 base; unmatched junction bases: 3. Germline CDR1 MDHEN, CDR2 SYDVKM.

The chain combines TRBV29-1 with TRBJ2-7, with 7 bases aligning to TRBD1. V trimming: 4 bases; J trimming: 3 bases; junction bases outside the gene matches: 9. CDR1 SQVTM and CDR2 ANQGSEA come from the germline V gene. The CDR3 runs 14 residues. The CDR3 nucleotides read TGCAGCGTTGTACGAGGGGGCGGACTCTACGAGCAGTACTTC. Protein product: CSVVRGGGLYEQYF.

Comment on this clonotype: The limits of the CDR3 on the DNA are not certain, so only TCRdb's listed CDR3 is given. The chain carries TRBV29-1 and TRBJ2-7; the table gives TRBD1 as D, unverified against the DNA. Ends included, the CDR3 has 14 residues. CDR1 is SQVTM and CDR2 is ANQGSEA in the germline V gene. CDR3 amino acids: CSVVGGGSSYELYF.

The chain links TRBV5-1 to TRBJ2-7, with TRBD1 matching 9 bases. CDR3 size: 14 residues. After removal of 4 bases from V and 6 bases from J, the junction contained 8 bases not matched to a gene. Germline V gene sequence: CDR1 SGHRS, CDR2 YFSETQ. The CDR3 loop reads CASSQQDRGGEQYF. The CDR3 DNA follows: TGCGCCAGCAGCCAGCAGGACAGGGGAGGCGAGCAGTACTTC.

This sequence joins TRBV6-2 or TRBV6-3 and TRBJ1-5, with 9 bases lining up with TRBD1. This CDR3 spans 14 amino acids. Germline V gene sequence: CDR1 MNHEY, CDR2 SVGEGT. V was pared by 2 bases and J by 5 bases, with 1 base of the junction left unmatched. The CDR3 region is CASSYGQGHQPQHF. For the CDR3, the DNA is TGTGCCAGCAGTTACGGACAGGGGCATCAGCCCCAGCATTTT.

In this sample, this clonotype turned up a few times. This chain connects TRBV7-8 to TRBJ1-1, with D tentatively TRBD1 (6 bases). This CDR3 has 16 amino acids. V shed 5 bases and J shed 4 bases, with 20 bases lying between them. The germline CDR1 and CDR2 sequences are SGHVS and FQNEAQ. The DNA for the CDR3 is TGTGCCAGCAGCCCCCCAAGGGGGGCGTTTTTCACTGAAGCTTTCTTT. It translates to CASSPPRGAFFTEAFF.

The V call is TRBV25-1, the J call TRBJ2-5; D is ambiguous. Germline assignment: CDR1 MGHDK and CDR2 SYGVNS. The V and J ends lost 5 bases and 3 bases respectively, with 1 base between them. The CDR3 loop spans 10 amino acids. CDR3 sequence reads: CASSKETQYF. The CDR3 DNA reads TGTGCCAGCAGTAAAGAGACCCAGTACTTC.

The chain couples TRBV11-1 to TRBJ1-5; D ambiguous. CDR3 length equals 13 residues. Germline V gene data show CDR1 as SGHAT and CDR2 as FQDESV (reference sequence). Trimming cost V 8 bases and J 2 bases, with 10 bases left between them. This chain's CDR3 is CASPFTGNQPQHF. The CDR3 DNA reads TGTGCCAGCCCCTTTACTGGCAATCAGCCCCAGCATTTT.

The rearrangement uses TRBV7-2 and TRBJ2-1; TRBD1 is a possible D gene (5 bases). V shed 5 bases and J shed 6 bases, with 14 bases lying between them. This CDR3 is 14 amino acids long. Germline V gene sequence: CDR1 SGHTA, CDR2 FQGNSA. This chain's CDR3 is CASSAHQGPNEQFF. The CDR3 DNA sequence: TGTGCCAGCAGCGCCCACCAGGGCCCCAATGAGCAGTTCTTC.

This chain joins TRBV2 and TRBJ1-1; D possibly corresponds to TRBD1 (6 bases). Trimming removed 8 bases from V and 7 bases from J, with 17 bases in between. Germline assignment: CDR1 SNHLY and CDR2 FYNNEI. The CDR3 extends over 13 amino acids. The chain's CDR3 is CASGRRDTDEAFF. The CDR3 bases are TGTGCCAGCGGGCGGAGGGACACCGATGAAGCTTTCTTT.